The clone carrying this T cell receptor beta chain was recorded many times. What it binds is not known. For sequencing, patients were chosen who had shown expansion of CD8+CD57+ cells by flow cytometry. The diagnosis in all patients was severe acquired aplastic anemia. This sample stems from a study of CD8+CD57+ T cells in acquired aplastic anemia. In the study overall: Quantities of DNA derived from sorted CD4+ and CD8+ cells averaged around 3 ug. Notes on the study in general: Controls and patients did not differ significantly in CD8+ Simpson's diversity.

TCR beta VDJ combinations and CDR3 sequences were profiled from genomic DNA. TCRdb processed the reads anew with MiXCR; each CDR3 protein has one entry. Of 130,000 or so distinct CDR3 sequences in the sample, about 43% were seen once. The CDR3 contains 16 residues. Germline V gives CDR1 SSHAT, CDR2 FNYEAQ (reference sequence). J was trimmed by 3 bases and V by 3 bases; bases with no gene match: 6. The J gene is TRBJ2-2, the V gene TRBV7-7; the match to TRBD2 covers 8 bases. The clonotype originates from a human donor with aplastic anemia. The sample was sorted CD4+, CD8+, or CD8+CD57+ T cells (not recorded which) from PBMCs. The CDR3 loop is CASSLPPGGDTGELFF. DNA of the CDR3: TGTGCCAGCAGCTTGCCGCCGGGGGGGGACACCGGGGAGCTGTTTTTT.